A selection of T cell receptor beta chains follows, all from one sample in a study of T-cell reconstitution after alpha-beta-depleted transplantation in children. Via MiXCR, TCRdb re-called the PCR reads, giving one row per CDR3 protein. The top ten clones hold around an eighth of a sample with around 600,000 distinct CDR3 sequences, more than 20% of them seen once. The sequences come from PBMCs, mostly from graft donor cells, collected 360 days after TCRalphabeta/CD19-depleted stem cell transplant. Receptors were obtained from a boy under two years old who had a stem cell transplant for acute myeloid leukemia, so the T cells may come from the graft donor. CDR3s include the opening cysteine and the closing phenylalanine or tryptophan. A D gene is named only where the DNA matches it firmly. Not every row has a clone size; where given, it reads once, few, many or a size class.

d_gene: .
v_gene: TRBV2
abundance: .
j_gene: TRBJ2-5
CDR3aa: CASGWRRTQETQYF
CDR3nt: TGTGCCAGCGGATGGCGGAGGACACAAGAGACCCAGTACTTC

d_gene: .
v_gene: TRBV5-1
abundance: .
j_gene: TRBJ2-2
CDR3aa: CASSFAGAANTGELFF
CDR3nt: TGCGCCAGCAGCTTCGCGGGGGCCGCGAACACCGGGGAGCTGTTTTTT

d_gene: TRBD1
v_gene: TRBV20-1
abundance: .
j_gene: TRBJ1-6
CDR3aa: CSARSQGVNSPLHF
CDR3nt: TGCAGTGCTAGAAGCCAGGGGGTTAATTCACCCCTCCACTTT

d_gene: .
v_gene: TRBV12-3/TRBV12-4
abundance: .
j_gene: TRBJ1-1
CDR3aa: CASNFRDRAEAFF
CDR3nt: TGTGCCAGCAATTTCAGGGATCGGGCTGAAGCTTTCTTT

d_gene: .
v_gene: TRBV12-3/TRBV12-4
abundance: many
j_gene: TRBJ2-1
CDR3aa: CASSLSGVSSYNEQFF
CDR3nt: TGTGCCAGCAGTTTATCCGGGGTCAGCTCCTACAATGAGCAGTTCTTC

d_gene: TRBD1
v_gene: TRBV20-1
abundance: .
j_gene: TRBJ1-2
CDR3aa: CSARRTGFEGYTF
CDR3nt: TGCAGTGCTAGACGGACAGGATTTGAGGGCTACACCTTC

d_gene: .
v_gene: TRBV5-1
abundance: few
j_gene: TRBJ1-1
CDR3aa: CASSSASQGNTEAFF
CDR3nt: TGCGCCAGCAGCTCCGCCTCTCAGGGGAACACTGAAGCTTTCTTT

d_gene: TRBD2
v_gene: TRBV20-1
abundance: few
j_gene: TRBJ2-3
CDR3aa: CSARGGGSSTDTQYF
CDR3nt: TGCAGTGCCCGGGGCGGGGGGAGTAGCACAGATACGCAGTATTTT

d_gene: .
v_gene: TRBV6-1
abundance: .
j_gene: TRBJ2-5
CDR3aa: CASAFQGGIRDQYF
CDR3nt: TGTGCCAGCGCGTTCCAAGGGGGAATCAGGGACCAGTACTTC

d_gene: .
v_gene: TRBV20-1
abundance: .
j_gene: TRBJ2-4
CDR3aa: CSAGPGDIQYF
CDR3nt: TGCAGTGCCGGCCCTGGGGACATTCAGTACTTC

d_gene: .
v_gene: TRBV12-3/TRBV12-4
abundance: many
j_gene: TRBJ2-2
CDR3aa: CASRFSWGATNTGELFF
CDR3nt: TGTGCCAGCCGCTTTTCGTGGGGGGCGACGAACACCGGGGAGCTGTTTTTT

d_gene: .
v_gene: TRBV12-3/TRBV12-4
abundance: many
j_gene: TRBJ2-1
CDR3aa: CASSHGTGKFF
CDR3nt: TGTGCCAGCAGCCATGGGACCGGCAAGTTCTTC

d_gene: .
v_gene: TRBV5-1
abundance: few
j_gene: TRBJ2-5
CDR3aa: CASSLEQSKQETQYF
CDR3nt: TGCGCCAGCAGCTTGGAGCAGAGCAAACAAGAGACCCAGTACTTC

d_gene: .
v_gene: TRBV15
abundance: .
j_gene: TRBJ2-7
CDR3aa: CATSRSRGAYEQYF
CDR3nt: TGTGCCACCAGCAGATCCCGAGGGGCCTACGAGCAGTACTTC

d_gene: .
v_gene: TRBV24-1
abundance: many
j_gene: TRBJ2-2
CDR3aa: CATSDLPQGAGELFF
CDR3nt: TGTGCCACCAGTGATTTGCCCCAAGGTGCCGGGGAGCTGTTTTTT

d_gene: .
v_gene: TRBV20-1
abundance: .
j_gene: TRBJ2-7
CDR3aa: CSARAPFPQVEGKGYEQYF
CDR3nt: TGCAGTGCTAGAGCCCCCTTCCCTCAAGTGGAGGGGAAAGGCTACGAGCAGTACTTC

d_gene: .
v_gene: TRBV7-9
abundance: many
j_gene: TRBJ2-3
CDR3aa: CASIGARTDTQYF
CDR3nt: TGTGCCAGCATAGGGGCCCGCACAGATACGCAGTATTTT

d_gene: .
v_gene: TRBV7-2
abundance: once
j_gene: TRBJ2-7
CDR3aa: CASSSQGGLAYEQYF
CDR3nt: TGTGCCAGCAGTTCGCAGGGGGGCCTAGCCTACGAGCAGTACTTC

d_gene: .
v_gene: TRBV12-3/TRBV12-4
abundance: .
j_gene: TRBJ2-6
CDR3aa: CASRGSVDSGANVLTF
CDR3nt: TGTGCCAGCAGGGGGTCGGTGGACTCTGGGGCCAACGTCCTGACTTTC

d_gene: .
v_gene: TRBV7-2
abundance: many
j_gene: TRBJ2-1
CDR3aa: CASSFTGSINEQFF
CDR3nt: TGTGCCAGCAGCTTCACCGGGAGCATAAATGAGCAGTTCTTC

d_gene: .
v_gene: TRBV20-1
abundance: few
j_gene: TRBJ2-1
CDR3aa: CSAGPTGTLELNEQFF
CDR3nt: TGCAGTGCTGGTCCCACCGGGACCCTGGAACTCAATGAGCAGTTCTTC

d_gene: .
v_gene: TRBV5-5
abundance: many
j_gene: TRBJ2-2
CDR3aa: CASSLQTDRELFF
CDR3nt: TGTGCCAGCAGCCTACAAACGGACCGGGAGCTGTTTTTT

d_gene: TRBD2
v_gene: TRBV15
abundance: .
j_gene: TRBJ2-1
CDR3aa: CATRPGLAPNEQFF
CDR3nt: TGTGCCACCAGACCGGGACTAGCCCCGAATGAGCAGTTCTTC

d_gene: TRBD1
v_gene: TRBV24-1
abundance: few
j_gene: TRBJ2-5
CDR3aa: CATSDRRTGEYQETQYF
CDR3nt: TGTGCCACCAGTGACAGACGGACAGGGGAATACCAAGAGACCCAGTACTTC

d_gene: TRBD1
v_gene: TRBV4-3
abundance: few
j_gene: TRBJ2-3
CDR3aa: CASSQGQGGFTDTQYF
CDR3nt: TGCGCCAGCAGCCAAGGACAGGGCGGGTTTACAGATACGCAGTATTTT

d_gene: .
v_gene: TRBV20-1
abundance: few
j_gene: TRBJ2-1
CDR3aa: CSALGSGLGLARNEQFF
CDR3nt: TGCAGTGCCTTGGGTAGTGGACTTGGGCTAGCGCGCAATGAGCAGTTCTTC

d_gene: TRBD1
v_gene: TRBV20-1
abundance: few
j_gene: TRBJ2-5
CDR3aa: CSASTGTGGARRQETQYF
CDR3nt: TGCAGTGCATCCACCGGGACAGGGGGCGCAAGGCGGCAGGAGACCCAGTACTTC

d_gene: TRBD1
v_gene: TRBV19
abundance: .
j_gene: TRBJ2-7
CDR3aa: CASSITGEREQYF
CDR3nt: TGTGCCAGTAGTATCACAGGGGAGCGCGAGCAGTACTTC

d_gene: .
v_gene: TRBV6-5
abundance: .
j_gene: TRBJ2-7
CDR3aa: CASSYGTGTHEQYF
CDR3nt: TGTGCCAGCAGTTACGGAACAGGTACCCACGAGCAGTACTTC

d_gene: TRBD1
v_gene: TRBV28
abundance: few
j_gene: TRBJ2-7
CDR3aa: CASRTLTGGSYEQYF
CDR3nt: TGTGCCAGCAGGACCCTGACAGGGGGGTCCTACGAGCAGTACTTC

d_gene: .
v_gene: TRBV21-1
abundance: few
j_gene: TRBJ2-5
CDR3aa: CASSKIRLAGGRKETQYF
CDR3nt: TGTGCCAGCAGCAAAATTCGCCTAGCGGGGGGGCGGAAGGAGACCCAGTACTTC

d_gene: .
v_gene: TRBV28
abundance: few
j_gene: TRBJ2-3
CDR3aa: CASRTSPDTQYF
CDR3nt: TGTGCCAGCAGGACGTCCCCAGATACGCAGTATTTT

d_gene: .
v_gene: TRBV10-3
abundance: few
j_gene: TRBJ2-7
CDR3aa: CAISARDTGSYEQYF
CDR3nt: TGTGCCATCAGTGCACGGGACACCGGCTCCTACGAGCAGTACTTC

d_gene: .
v_gene: TRBV5-5
abundance: few
j_gene: TRBJ2-1
CDR3aa: CASSGGPNEQFF
CDR3nt: TGTGCCAGCAGCGGGGGCCCCAATGAGCAGTTCTTC

d_gene: TRBD2
v_gene: TRBV29-1
abundance: .
j_gene: TRBJ2-3
CDR3aa: CSVETSGEPDTQYF
CDR3nt: TGCAGCGTTGAGACTAGCGGGGAGCCAGATACGCAGTATTTT

d_gene: .
v_gene: TRBV29-1
abundance: .
j_gene: TRBJ2-1
CDR3aa: CSVIIRFDLRLILAPSYNEQFF
CDR3nt: TGCAGCGTTATAATCCGATTTGATCTCCGCCTCATCCTAGCGCCTTCCTACAATGAGCAGTTCTTC

d_gene: .
v_gene: TRBV29-1
abundance: .
j_gene: TRBJ2-4
CDR3aa: CSVEGGGHLEF
CDR3nt: TGCAGCGTTGAAGGGGGGGGACACCTCGAATTC

d_gene: .
v_gene: TRBV5-1
abundance: many
j_gene: TRBJ2-1
CDR3aa: CASSLAGERNEQFF
CDR3nt: TGCGCCAGCAGCTTGGCAGGGGAACGGAATGAGCAGTTCTTC

d_gene: TRBD2
v_gene: TRBV12-3/TRBV12-4
abundance: many
j_gene: TRBJ2-1
CDR3aa: CASSSLRLAGGEQFF
CDR3nt: TGTGCCAGCAGTTCCCTGAGACTAGCGGGGGGTGAGCAGTTCTTC

d_gene: TRBD1
v_gene: TRBV29-1
abundance: .
j_gene: TRBJ1-2
CDR3aa: CSVDETWTGFHYGYTF
CDR3nt: TGCAGCGTTGACGAAACGTGGACAGGCTTTCACTATGGCTACACCTTC

d_gene: .
v_gene: TRBV6-5
abundance: few
j_gene: TRBJ2-5
CDR3aa: CASSYRRRVETQYF
CDR3nt: TGTGCCAGCAGTTACCGGCGCAGGGTCGAGACCCAGTACTTC

d_gene: .
v_gene: TRBV29-1
abundance: many
j_gene: TRBJ2-3
CDR3aa: CSAHWGTGSITDTQYF
CDR3nt: TGCAGCGCCCACTGGGGAACAGGGTCGATAACAGATACGCAGTATTTT

d_gene: .
v_gene: TRBV10-3
abundance: .
j_gene: TRBJ2-5
CDR3aa: CAINPGGETQYF
CDR3nt: TGTGCCATCAATCCGGGCGGAGAGACCCAGTACTTC

d_gene: .
v_gene: TRBV11-1
abundance: .
j_gene: TRBJ2-7
CDR3aa: CASSTTPYEQYF
CDR3nt: TGTGCCAGCAGCACGACTCCCTACGAGCAGTACTTC

d_gene: .
v_gene: TRBV6-5
abundance: .
j_gene: TRBJ1-2
CDR3aa: CASSYSAGVDYGYTF
CDR3nt: TGTGCCAGCAGTTACTCTGCGGGGGTAGACTATGGCTACACCTTC

d_gene: TRBD1
v_gene: TRBV29-1
abundance: .
j_gene: TRBJ2-3
CDR3aa: CSVAKPGQGYTQYF
CDR3nt: TGCAGCGTCGCCAAACCGGGACAGGGCTATACGCAGTATTTT

d_gene: .
v_gene: TRBV4-3
abundance: many
j_gene: TRBJ1-2
CDR3aa: CASSQDAGANYGYTF
CDR3nt: TGCGCCAGCAGCCAAGACGCAGGAGCTAACTATGGCTACACCTTC

d_gene: .
v_gene: TRBV14
abundance: many
j_gene: TRBJ2-1
CDR3aa: CASSPRSYNEQFF
CDR3nt: TGTGCCAGCAGCCCCCGGTCCTACAATGAGCAGTTCTTC

d_gene: TRBD2
v_gene: TRBV20-1
abundance: .
j_gene: TRBJ2-1
CDR3aa: CSAASGGAVIEQFF
CDR3nt: TGCAGTGCTGCTAGCGGGGGGGCCGTTATAGAGCAGTTCTTC

d_gene: .
v_gene: TRBV20-1
abundance: few
j_gene: TRBJ2-7
CDR3aa: CSASGEGTGPSYEQYF
CDR3nt: TGCAGTGCTAGTGGGGAGGGGACAGGCCCGTCCTACGAGCAGTACTTC

d_gene: .
v_gene: TRBV12-3/TRBV12-4
abundance: few
j_gene: TRBJ1-2
CDR3aa: CASNDVVGDGYTF
CDR3nt: TGTGCCAGTAACGACGTCGTCGGGGATGGCTACACCTTC

d_gene: .
v_gene: TRBV4-1
abundance: few
j_gene: TRBJ1-2
CDR3aa: CASSHGQINYGYTF
CDR3nt: TGCGCCAGCAGCCATGGGCAGATCAACTATGGCTACACCTTC

d_gene: TRBD1
v_gene: TRBV29-1
abundance: many
j_gene: TRBJ2-7
CDR3aa: CSVGKDRGLRQYF
CDR3nt: TGCAGCGTTGGAAAGGACAGGGGGTTGAGGCAGTACTTC

d_gene: .
v_gene: TRBV29-1
abundance: many
j_gene: TRBJ1-1
CDR3aa: CSGEANTEAFF
CDR3nt: TGCAGTGGGGAAGCCAACACTGAAGCTTTCTTT

d_gene: .
v_gene: TRBV12-3/TRBV12-4
abundance: .
j_gene: TRBJ2-1
CDR3aa: CASSLALGVWDNEQFF
CDR3nt: TGTGCCAGCAGTTTAGCGCTGGGGGTTTGGGACAATGAGCAGTTCTTC

d_gene: .
v_gene: TRBV9
abundance: .
j_gene: TRBJ2-3
CDR3aa: CASSGTADTQYF
CDR3nt: TGTGCCAGCAGCGGGACCGCAGATACGCAGTATTTT

d_gene: .
v_gene: TRBV12-3/TRBV12-4
abundance: many
j_gene: TRBJ2-4
CDR3aa: CASSGGGDPLAKNIQYF
CDR3nt: TGTGCCAGCAGCGGGGGCGGGGACCCTCTAGCCAAAAACATTCAGTACTTC